The 8 T cell receptor beta chains presented below share a single source sample, sequenced in a study of memory CD8 T cells in hepatitis C reinfection. Time point: pre-reinfection, 55 to 20 weeks before reinfection detection. Sorted cells were sequenced directly ex vivo without any in vitro expansion. The table came from immunoSEQ multiplex PCR; TCRdb's copy has only in-frame clones and leaves some out. The table shows around 6,000 clones, with more than 80% occurring only once. The source material was naive CD8+ T cells sorted from blood. The receptors shown here come from a man aged 50 to 60 with hepatitis C virus infection.

The rearrangement uses TRBV4-1 and TRBJ1-1; 9 bases line up with TRBD1. V dropped 6 bases and J dropped 4; count of bases not matched to a gene: 0. The CDR3 is 12 amino acids. Per the germline V gene, CDR1 is MGHRA and CDR2 is YSYEKL. The CDR3 loop is CASRTGGTEAFF. CDR3 DNA: TGCGCCAGCAGGACAGGGGGCACTGAAGCTTTCTTT.

The CDR3 DNA sequence: TGTGCCAGCAGTGAGGGGCCCAGGGGGATCTACGAGCAGTACTTC. As protein: CASSEGPRGIYEQYF. V and J are TRBV6-1 and TRBJ2-7, with 7 bases aligning to TRBD1. In germline, CDR1 is MNHNS, CDR2 SASEGT. The CDR3 has 15 amino acids. V lost 3 bases, J lost 3 bases, and 8 bases stayed unmatched.

CDR3 nucleotides: TGTGCCAGTAGTATAGAGGTCGGGGGAGAATACGAGCAGTACTTC. Protein sequence: CASSIEVGGEYEQYF. The chain carries TRBV19 and TRBJ2-7, with a tentative D call TRBD2 (6 bases). Trimming cost V 0 bases and J 4 bases, with 13 bases left between them. Germline V gene sequence: CDR1 LNHDA, CDR2 SQIVND (reference sequence). The CDR3 spans 15 residues.

The chain has TRBV5-6 and TRBJ2-1; 7 positions match TRBD1. This CDR3 has 12 amino acids. V dropped 4 bases and J dropped 7; count of bases not matched to a gene: 2. CDR1 and CDR2 (germline): SGHDT, YYEEEE. The CDR3 protein is CASSPQGNEQFF. Here the CDR3 DNA reads TGTGCCAGCAGCCCACAGGGGAATGAGCAGTTCTTC.

The chain combines TRBV5-6 with TRBJ2-1; D call uncertain. Germline CDR1 SGHDT, CDR2 YYEEEE. V dropped 1 base and J dropped 1 base, with 6 bases sitting between them. The CDR3 totals 14 residues. The chain's CDR3 is CASSLRGSYNEQFF. The DNA for the CDR3 is TGTGCCAGCAGCTTGCGAGGTTCCTACAATGAGCAGTTCTTC.

This clone appeared a single time. The V gene is TRBV6-5, the J gene TRBJ2-5; 8 nucleotides agree with TRBD1. The V and J ends lost 5 bases and 5 bases, in that order; junction bases with no gene match: 7. Per the germline V gene, CDR1 is MNHEY and CDR2 is SVGAGI. The CDR3 spans 14 residues. CDR3 bases: TGTGCCAGCAGTGATACAGGGGGGAGTGAGACCCAGTACTTC. This gives the protein CASSDTGGSETQYF.

The genes are TRBV11-1 and TRBJ2-7, with a weak D call TRBD1 (5 bases). The CDR3 is 15 amino acids. Per the germline V gene, CDR1 is SGHAT and CDR2 is FQDESV (reference sequence). The V gene lost 2 bases and the J gene lost 2 bases, with 13 bases spanning the gap. The CDR3 nucleotides are TGTGCCAGCAGCTTAATTGTGACAGCAACCTACGAGCAGTACTTC. It encodes CASSLIVTATYEQYF.

A single count supports this clone. The chain links TRBV18 to TRBJ2-5; 7 bases are shared with TRBD2. CDR1 and CDR2 from the germline V gene are KGHSH and LQKENI. Trimming removed 2 bases from V and 1 base from J; junction bases left unmatched: 7. The CDR3 extends over 16 amino acids. This CDR3 reads CASSPGLVSAQETQYF. In nucleotides, the CDR3 is TGTGCCAGCTCACCAGGACTAGTGTCGGCCCAAGAGACCCAGTACTTC. The whole variable domain, filled in from reference TRBV18 and TRBJ2-5, reads NAGVMQNPRHLVRRRGQEARLRCSPMKGHSHVYWYRQLPEEGLKFMVYLQKENIIDESGMPKERFSAEFPKEGPSILRIQQVVRGDSAAYFCASSPGLVSAQETQYFGPGTRLLVL.